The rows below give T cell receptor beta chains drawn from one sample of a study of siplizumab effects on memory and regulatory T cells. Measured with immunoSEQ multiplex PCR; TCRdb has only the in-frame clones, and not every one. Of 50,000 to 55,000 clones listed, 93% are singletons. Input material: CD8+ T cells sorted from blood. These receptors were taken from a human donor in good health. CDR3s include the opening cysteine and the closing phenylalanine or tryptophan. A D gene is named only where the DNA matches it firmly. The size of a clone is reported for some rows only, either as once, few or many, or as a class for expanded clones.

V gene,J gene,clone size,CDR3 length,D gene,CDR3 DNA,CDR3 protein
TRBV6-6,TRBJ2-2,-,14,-,TGTGCCAGCAGTCCCACTACCGGCACCGGGGAGCTGTTTTTT,CASSPTTGTGELFF
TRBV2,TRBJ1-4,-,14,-,TGTGCCAGCAGGGGAGGGGGGATTGCGGAAAAACTGTTTTTT,CASRGGGIAEKLFF
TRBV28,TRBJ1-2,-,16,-,TGTGCCAGCAGTTTCCAGAGAATAGCAACCTTCTATGGCTACACCTTC,CASSFQRIATFYGYTF
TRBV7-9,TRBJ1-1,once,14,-,TGTGCCAGCAGCTCCCTAGACGAGAACACTGAAGCTTTCTTT,CASSSLDENTEAFF
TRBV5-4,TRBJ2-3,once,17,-,TGTGCCAGCAGCTCGCCCCCAGGCAGCGGTAGCACAGATACGCAGTATTTT,CASSSPPGSGSTDTQYF
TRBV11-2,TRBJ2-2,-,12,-,TGTGCCAGCAGGGGGGGAACCGGGGAGCTGTTTTTT,CASRGGTGELFF
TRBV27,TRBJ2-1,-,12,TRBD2,TGTGCCAGCGCCATCATTTCGGGAGGGGAGTTCTTC,CASAIISGGEFF
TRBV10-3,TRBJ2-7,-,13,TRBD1,TGTGCCTCCGGGGACAGGACATCCTACGAGCAGTACTTC,CASGDRTSYEQYF
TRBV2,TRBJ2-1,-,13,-,TGTGCCAGCAGGGGGGCCCAAAGGAATGAGCAGTTCTTC,CASRGAQRNEQFF
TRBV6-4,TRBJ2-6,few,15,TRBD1,TGTGCCAGCAGTGCACAGGGGGCTGGGGCCAACGTCCTGACTTTC,CASSAQGAGANVLTF
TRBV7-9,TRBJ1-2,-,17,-,TGTGCCAGCAGCGATCCTGACAGACTATTAACTCCCTATGGCTACACCTTC,CASSDPDRLLTPYGYTF
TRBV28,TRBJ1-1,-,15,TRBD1,TGTGCCAGCAGTTTTGATGGGACAGGTAACACTGAAGCTTTCTTT,CASSFDGTGNTEAFF
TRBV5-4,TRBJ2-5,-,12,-,TGTGCCAGCTCAAGGGGAAGCGAGACCCAGTACTTC,CASSRGSETQYF
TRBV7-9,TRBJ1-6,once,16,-,TGTGCCAGCAGCTTACTTACAGGGTGGGATAATTCACCCCTCCACTTT,CASSLLTGWDNSPLHF
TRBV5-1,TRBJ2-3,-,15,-,TGCGCCAGCAGCTTGTTAGACGGCCCTTGGGGGACGCAGTATTTT,CASSLLDGPWGTQYF
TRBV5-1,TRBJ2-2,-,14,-,TGCGCCAGCAGCTTGAGGACACCGACCGGGGAGCTGTTTTTT,CASSLRTPTGELFF
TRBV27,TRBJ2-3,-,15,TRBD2,TGTGCCAGCAGTTGGAGCGGGGCCCTCACAGATACGCAGTATTTT,CASSWSGALTDTQYF
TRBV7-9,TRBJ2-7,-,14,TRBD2,TGTGCCAGCAGCTACATTAGCGGGATCTACGAGCAGTACTTC,CASSYISGIYEQYF
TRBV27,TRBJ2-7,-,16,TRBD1,TGTGCCAGCAGTTTATATGAGCAGGGGGTCGCCTACGAGCAGTACTTC,CASSLYEQGVAYEQYF
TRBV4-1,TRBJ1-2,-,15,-,TGCGCCAGCAGCCATCAAAGGGAGGGTCCGCTGGGCTACACCTTC,CASSHQREGPLGYTF
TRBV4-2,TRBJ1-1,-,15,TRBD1,TGTGCCAGCAGCCAAGAGGAGGGGGCCGGCACTGAAGCTTTCTTT,CASSQEEGAGTEAFF
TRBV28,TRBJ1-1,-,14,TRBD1,TGTGCCAGCAGCCGGGACAGGCCGGTCACTGAAGCTTTCTTT,CASSRDRPVTEAFF
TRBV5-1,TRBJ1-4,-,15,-,TGCGCCAGCCCTTTTTCAGGGGCTTCTTATGAAAAACTGTTTTTT,CASPFSGASYEKLFF
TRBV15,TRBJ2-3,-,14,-,TGTGCCACCAGCACCACCAAAGACCTTAGCGGTCCGTATTTT,CATSTTKDLSGPYF
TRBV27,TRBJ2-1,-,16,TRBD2,TGTGCCAGCAGTTCCAGCGGGAGCCTACAACTAAGTGAGCAGTTCTTC,CASSSSGSLQLSEQFF
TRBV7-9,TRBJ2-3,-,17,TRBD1,TGTGCCAGCAGCGATACCGCGACAGGGATCGGCACAGATACGCAGTATTTT,CASSDTATGIGTDTQYF
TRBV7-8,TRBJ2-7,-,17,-,TGTGCCAGCAGCGGCCTCGTACACAGGGAGGAGCTTGGTGAGCAGTACTTC,CASSGLVHREELGEQYF
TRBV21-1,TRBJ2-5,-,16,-,TGTGCCAGCAGCAAAGCCCGACTAGCCGCAAAAGAGACCCAGTACTTC,CASSKARLAAKETQYF
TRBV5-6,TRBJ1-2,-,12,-,TGTGCCAGCAGCTCCATGGGCTATGGCTACACCTTC,CASSSMGYGYTF
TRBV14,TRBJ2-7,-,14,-,TGTGCCAGCAGTCCCCGGCCAGGGTACTACGAGCGGTACTTC,CASSPRPGYYERYF
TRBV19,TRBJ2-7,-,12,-,TGTGCCAGTAGTCCATCAGCCTACGAGCAGTACTTC,CASSPSAYEQYF
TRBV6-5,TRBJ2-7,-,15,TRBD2,TGTGCCAGCAGTCCCGGGACTAGCGGTACCTACGAGCAGTACTTC,CASSPGTSGTYEQYF
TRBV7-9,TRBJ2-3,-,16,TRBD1,TGTGCCAGCAGCTTAAAACAGGGGGCCTCGGTAGATACGCAGTATTTT,CASSLKQGASVDTQYF
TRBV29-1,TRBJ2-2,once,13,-,TGCAGCGTCTTTTACCTAACAACCGGGGAGCTGTTTTTT,CSVFYLTTGELFF
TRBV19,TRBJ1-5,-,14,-,TGTGCCAGTAGTATACGGGATAGCAATCAGCCCCAGCATTTT,CASSIRDSNQPQHF
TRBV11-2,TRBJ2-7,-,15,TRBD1,TGTGCCAGCAGCTGGCAGACAGGGGAAGGTTACGAGCAGTACTTC,CASSWQTGEGYEQYF
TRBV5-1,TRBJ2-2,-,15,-,TGCGCCAGCAGCTTGGCTTGGTACAGCACCGGGGAGCTGTTTTTT,CASSLAWYSTGELFF
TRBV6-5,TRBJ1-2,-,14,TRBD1,TGTGCCAGCAGTTACTCCATGACAGGGGACGACTACACCTTC,CASSYSMTGDDYTF
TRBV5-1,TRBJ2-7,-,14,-,TGCGCCAGCAGCTTGGGGACTGCCTCCTACGAGCAGTACTTC,CASSLGTASYEQYF